The T cell receptor (beta chain) under discussion was sequenced for a study of regulatory T cells in long-lasting Graves disease. The TCR beta library used iRepertoire HTBI primers with Arm-PCR amplification of CDR3. TCRdb reanalysed the multiplex PCR reads using MiXCR and keeps one entry per CDR3 protein. Of some 250,000 distinct CDR3 sequences listed, about 17% are singletons. The CDR3 spans 14 residues. Trimming took 0 bases from V and 7 from J, leaving 11 bases between them. Time point here: newly diagnosed GD, antithyroid drugs for less than 3 months. PBMCs provided the RNA from which the TCR library was made. The same specimen was also included in a second study, on T cells in Graves' hyperthyroidism and ophthalmopathy.

This chain uses TRBV12-3 or TRBV12-4 with TRBJ2-3, with D possibly TRBD2 on 7 matching bases. The sample here was peripheral blood mononuclear cells (PBMCs), taken at new diagnosis, from a patient treated with antithyroid drugs. The TCR sequence derives from a woman aged 25-40 years with Graves disease. CDR3 coding DNA: TGTGCCAGCAGTTTAGCGGGGGGGCCTAATACGCAGTATTTT. This sequence encodes CASSLAGGPNTQYF.